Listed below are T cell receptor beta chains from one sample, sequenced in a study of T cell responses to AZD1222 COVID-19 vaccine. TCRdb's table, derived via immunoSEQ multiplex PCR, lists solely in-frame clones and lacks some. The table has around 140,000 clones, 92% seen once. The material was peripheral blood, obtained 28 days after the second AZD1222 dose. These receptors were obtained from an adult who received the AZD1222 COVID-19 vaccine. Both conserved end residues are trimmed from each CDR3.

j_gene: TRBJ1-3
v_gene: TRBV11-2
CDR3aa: ASSLVRGNTIY

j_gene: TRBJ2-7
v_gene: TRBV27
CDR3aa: ASSLLGTKNYEQY

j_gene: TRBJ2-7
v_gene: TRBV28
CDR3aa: ASSWSGRSSYEQY

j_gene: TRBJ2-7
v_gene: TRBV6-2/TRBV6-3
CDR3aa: ASSYRGRMGDEQY

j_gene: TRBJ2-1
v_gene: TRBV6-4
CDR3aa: ASSLLAGGGDEQF

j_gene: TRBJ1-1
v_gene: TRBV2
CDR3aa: ASRRTGRNTEAF

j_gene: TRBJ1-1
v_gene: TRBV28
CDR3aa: ASRPPGTGNTEAF

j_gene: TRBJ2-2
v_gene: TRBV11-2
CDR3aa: ASSLATSGIMGNTGELF

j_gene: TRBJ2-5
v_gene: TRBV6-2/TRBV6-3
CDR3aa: ASSTSGPQETQY

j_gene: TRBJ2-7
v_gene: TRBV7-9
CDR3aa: ASSLVSTLFGEQY

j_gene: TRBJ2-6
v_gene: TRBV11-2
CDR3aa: ASSSRTEAGANVLT

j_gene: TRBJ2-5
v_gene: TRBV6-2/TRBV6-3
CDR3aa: ASSWTSGGQETQY

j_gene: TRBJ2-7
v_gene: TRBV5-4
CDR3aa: ASGGLAEGEQY

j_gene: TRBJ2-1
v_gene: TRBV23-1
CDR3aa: ASSQSGTSDSYNEQF

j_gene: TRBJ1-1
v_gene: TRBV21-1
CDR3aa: ASSKTALNTEAF

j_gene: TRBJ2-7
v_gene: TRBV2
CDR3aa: ASSAPRGSYEQY

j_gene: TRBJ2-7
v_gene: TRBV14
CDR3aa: ASSHVLAGGTHEQY

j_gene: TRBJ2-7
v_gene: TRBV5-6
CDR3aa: ASSFRQGDYEQY

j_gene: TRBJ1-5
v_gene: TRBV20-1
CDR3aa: SASSHPADQPQH

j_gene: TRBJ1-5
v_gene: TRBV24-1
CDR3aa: ATKVGGDSNQPQH

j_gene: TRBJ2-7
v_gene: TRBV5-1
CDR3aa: ASGTGGHEQY

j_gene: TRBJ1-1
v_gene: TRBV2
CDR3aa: ASRVENTEAF

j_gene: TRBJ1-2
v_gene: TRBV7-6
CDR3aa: ASSLMGQGNGYT

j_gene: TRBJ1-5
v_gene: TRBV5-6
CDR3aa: ASSLYGYSNQPQH

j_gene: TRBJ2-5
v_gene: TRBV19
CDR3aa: ASSPRYEETQY

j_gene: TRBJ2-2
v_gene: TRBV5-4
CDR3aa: ASSLSGGVTSAGELF

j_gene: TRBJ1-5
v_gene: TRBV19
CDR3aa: ASSVGSRNQPQH

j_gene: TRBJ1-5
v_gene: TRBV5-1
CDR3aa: ASRQAPNQPQH

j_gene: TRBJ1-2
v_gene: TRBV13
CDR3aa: ASSMGPGQRKGGYT

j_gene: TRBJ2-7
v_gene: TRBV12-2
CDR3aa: ASRFGSRDSPYEQY

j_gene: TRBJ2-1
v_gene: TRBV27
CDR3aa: ASSLRSSGRHYNEQF

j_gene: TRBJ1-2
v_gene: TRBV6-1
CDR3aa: ASSANPGGAGYGYT

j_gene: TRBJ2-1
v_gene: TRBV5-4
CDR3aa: ASSLAGNEQF

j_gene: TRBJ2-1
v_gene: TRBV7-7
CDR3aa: ASSLLTSGYNEQF